This record covers a single TCR beta chain. This clonotype was counted at least ten times. Its antigen specificity is not known. Base qualities were left out, and no much larger clone turns up one base away. Trimming costs V 1 base and J 3 bases, and their ends lie 11 bases apart. The CDR3 starts with the cysteine, ends with the phenylalanine, and has 14 residues. Left in the record is the CDR3 DNA by itself, 42 bases read in frame from the first base. In the germline V gene (reference sequence), CDR1 corresponds to DFQATT and CDR2 to SNEGSKA. This record belongs to a study of molecular identifiers for immune sequencing clone quantification listed by TCRdb under 2018. Study-level background: In a replicate experiment, RNA from roughly 20,000 or 100,000 naive CD8 T cells was split into five aliquots, four of which were sequenced. CD8 T cells were used in a methods study to benchmark molecular-identifier clustering-based TCR repertoire sequencing (MIDCIRS) and TCR RNA copy counting. General findings and caveats noted by the study authors: Modeling indicated around 3.2 TCR RNA copies recovered per cell, compared with about ten by digital PCR, which implies a capture efficiency of approximately 30%. When barcode sub-clustering was not used, chimeric consensus sequences inflated TCR diversity, with chimeras reaching as high as 47%. Highly expanded clone sizes could be underestimated because identical TCR molecules may share a barcode. In CMV-specific effector cells, clones with more than 20 RNA copies contained over 97% of molecules, whereas in naive cells such clones contained under 1% of molecules. Spiked-in Jurkat TCR RNA equivalent to a single cell was reported to be detectable even among more than 900,000 naive CD8 T cells.

Naive CD8 T cells, defined as CD8+CD4-CCR7+CD45RA+, were FACS-sorted into RLT Plus buffer on a BD FACSAria II. To compare sensitivity, a portion of the naive CD8 T cell RNA was divided evenly between MIDCIRS and a Smart-seq2-style 5'RACE protocol. Enrichment of CD8 T cells was performed with RosetteSep CD8+ T Cell Enrichment Cocktail and Ficoll-Paque, after which ACK red cell lysis was carried out. The method behind the library was PCR. Sequencing was carried out with an Illumina MiSeq. Total RNA was purified with the Qiagen AllPrep DNA/RNA kit. Before any analysis, reads coming from multiple sequencing runs of the same library were combined into one pool. The published analysis was carried out like this. Only reads with exact TCR constant sequence were kept, trimmed to 150 nt, and grouped by their 12-nt molecular barcodes. Reads inside each barcode group were sub-clustered using a 15% Levenshtein threshold, and a quality-weighted consensus sequence was constructed for each RNA molecule. Non-functional sequences were discarded, and so were lower-count sequences lying one edit away from another sequence. On the basis of fitting two negative binomial distributions, barcode sub-clusters with fewer than 20% of the maximum read count were discarded. TCRdb ran its own pipeline on the public reads, namely fastp trimming at Q25 and MiXCR clone calling, and kept in-frame beta chains. CDR3 protein sequences are deduplicated, and each keeps its most common genes and DNA. V and J calls and clone size were set by TCRdb, not the authors. The sample has roughly 40,000 distinct CDR3 sequences on record, 15% to 20% of them singletons. Roughly 6.9% of the sample comes from the top ten.

The sequence links TRBV20-1 to TRBJ2-3, and TRBD2 may be the D gene, going by 6 matching bases. The receptor was derived from a human donor in good health. Some libraries in this study had Jurkat cell RNA spiked in. Sequencing was done on a sample of naive CD8+ T cells from blood, with Jurkat cell RNA spiked in. This specimen's cell subset or site label, per the study, means: FACS-sorted CD8+CD4-CCR7+CD45RA+ naive T cells. The CDR3 protein: CSARGLALTDTQYF. The sequenced DNA is TGCAGTGCTAGAGGTCTAGCGCTGACAGATACGCAGTATTTT.